These 26 T cell receptor beta chains were sequenced from one sample in a study of shared clonotypes between healthy human individuals. Only CD45RO-negative cells positively selected for CCR7 counted as naive CD8 cells, so terminally differentiated effector memory CD45RA+ cells were excluded. Sequenced by immunoSEQ multiplex PCR; TCRdb stores in-frame clones only, minus some. Among over 2,000,000 clones, about 94% were seen once, and the ten largest hold more than 1.5%. What was sequenced was naive CD8+ T cells from PBMCs. The receptor set was obtained from a man in his late teens or twenties in good health. Some clones in this sample may be carry-over from other donors' samples.

This chain uses TRBV11-2 with TRBJ2-7; D might be TRBD1 (6 bases). The CDR3 consists of 14 residues. V lost 1 base to trimming and J lost 4 bases, with 11 bases between them. Per the germline V gene, CDR1 is SGHAT and CDR2 is FQNNGV. The CDR3 DNA reads as TGTGCCAGCAGCTTAGCCCCCGGACAGTACGAGCAGTACTTC. It codes for CASSLAPGQYEQYF.

Details on this clone: At the DNA level, this CDR3 is encoded by other sequences in the same sample as well. The V and J genes are TRBV5-6 and TRBJ2-7; no clear D. The CDR3 contains 11 residues. The V end was cut by 0 bases, the J end by 7 bases, with 5 bases between. The V gene's germline CDR1 is SGHDT and CDR2 YYEEEE. As DNA, the CDR3 is TGTGCCAGCAGCTTGGCGTCGGAGCAGTACTTC. This gives the protein CASSLASEQYF. Full variable domain (rest looked up from reference TRBV5-6 and TRBJ2-7): DAGVTQSPTHLIKTRGQQVTLRCSPKSGHDTVSWYQQALGQGPQFIFQYYEEEERQRGNFPDRFSGHQFPNYSSELNVNALLLGDSALYLCASSLASEQYFGPGTRLTVT.

This clone showed up just once. The chain is built from TRBV18 and TRBJ1-1; no clear D. From germline, CDR1 is KGHSH and CDR2 LQKENI. This CDR3 is built from 13 residues. The V gene lost 2 bases and the J gene lost 8 bases, with 12 bases spanning the gap. CDR3 DNA: TGTGCCAGCTCACCATATCTCGGCAGAGAAGCTTTCTTT. This codes for CASSPYLGREAFF.

In this sample, this clone turned up once. The V gene is TRBV28, the J gene TRBJ2-1; a possible D gene is TRBD2 (5 bases). CDR3 length equals 12 residues. In germline, CDR1 is MDHEN, CDR2 SYDVKM. The V end was cut by 3 bases, the J end by 15 bases, with 15 bases between. The CDR3 nucleotides read TGTGCCAGCAGTTTTAGCGCCCACTCCCGGTTCTTC. It codes for CASSFSAHSRFF.

The chain uses TRBV27 and TRBJ2-1; D remains unclear. Germline V gives CDR1 MNHEY, CDR2 SMNVEV (reference sequence). The CDR3 loop spans 13 amino acids. The V gene lost 3 bases and the J gene lost 7 bases, with 10 bases spanning the gap. This chain's CDR3 is CASSLARMNEQFF. CDR3 nucleotide sequence: TGTGCCAGCAGTTTGGCCAGGATGAATGAGCAGTTCTTC.

This chain uses TRBV5-1 with TRBJ1-4; a weak D match, TRBD1 (5 bases). This CDR3 comprises 16 residues. Germline V gene data show CDR1 as SGHRS and CDR2 as YFSETQ. Trimming cost V 1 base and J 8 bases, with 18 bases left between them. Here the CDR3 reads CASSLSGRPLGEKLFF. The CDR3 DNA reads as TGCGCCAGCAGCTTGTCGGGACGGCCTCTCGGGGAAAAACTGTTTTTT. Drawing the rest from reference TRBV5-1 and TRBJ1-4, the complete variable domain is KAGVTQTPRYLIKTRGQQVTLSCSPISGHRSVSWYQQTPGQGLQFLFEYFSETQRNKGNFPGRFSGRQFSNSRSEMNVSTLELGDSALYLCASSLSGRPLGEKLFFGSGTQLSVL.

This sequence joins TRBV15 and TRBJ2-1, with D possibly being TRBD1 (6 bases). V lost 5 bases to trimming and J lost 8 bases, with 13 bases between them. The CDR3 spans 13 residues. CDR1 and CDR2 (germline): LNHNV, YYDKDF (reference sequence). The CDR3 nucleotides are TGTGCCACCAGCGTCCAACAGGGCGATGAGCAGTTCTTC. It is translated as CATSVQQGDEQFF. Based on the CDR3 plus reference TRBV15 and TRBJ2-1, the full variable domain is DAMVIQNPRYQVTQFGKPVTLSCSQTLNHNVMYWYQQKSSQAPKLLFHYYDKDFNNEADTPDNFQSRRPNTSFCFLDIRSPGLGDTAMYLCATSVQQGDEQFFGPGTRLTVL.

The chain employs TRBV4-1 and TRBJ2-3; 10 bases are shared with TRBD1. CDR1 MGHRA and CDR2 YSYEKL come from the germline V gene. The CDR3 extends over 16 amino acids. Unmatched junction bases numbered 5, after V lost 0 bases and J lost 5 bases. The CDR3 loop reads CASSQEGTGVRDTQYF. The CDR3 DNA is TGCGCCAGCAGCCAAGAAGGGACAGGGGTTAGAGATACGCAGTATTTT.

This clone has a single count. The chain has TRBV5-4 and TRBJ1-1; 9 bases line up with TRBD1. The V gene's germline CDR1 is SGHNT and CDR2 YYREEE (reference sequence). CDR3 length: 15 amino acids. V lost 4 bases and J lost 4; bases outside the gene matches: 8. CDR3 sequence reads: CASSVKQGARTEAFF. The CDR3 DNA reads TGTGCCAGCAGCGTCAAACAGGGGGCGCGCACTGAAGCTTTCTTT.

Comments on this clone: The same CDR3 also results from other DNA sequences found in this sample. This chain connects TRBV9 to TRBJ2-7; possibly TRBD1 for D (6 bases). The CDR3 sequence is 13 residues long. The germline gives CDR1 SGDLS, CDR2 YYNGEE. V lost 3 bases and J 2 bases, leaving 9 bases between the germline ends. The CDR3 coding sequence is TGTGCCAGCAGCGCCGGGACAACCTACGAGCAGTACTTC. This gives the protein CASSAGTTYEQYF.

The J gene is TRBJ2-6, the V gene TRBV6-5; D remains ambiguous. The CDR3 length is 14 residues. CDR1 and CDR2 from the germline V gene are MNHEY and SVGAGI. The V gene lost 2 bases and the J gene lost 2 bases, with 4 bases spanning the gap. The CDR3 DNA follows: TGTGCCAGCAGTTACACTGCTGGGGCCAACGTCCTGACTTTC. This codes for CASSYTAGANVLTF.

The chain couples TRBV6-1 to TRBJ1-4; unclear D gene. V was trimmed by 2 bases and J by 5 bases, leaving 12 bases between them. Germline V gene data show CDR1 as MNHNS and CDR2 as SASEGT. This CDR3 has 15 residues. The CDR3 DNA reads as TGTGCCAGCAGTGAACGGCCCATAGGAAATGAAAAACTGTTTTTT. This encodes CASSERPIGNEKLFF.

V and J are TRBV2 and TRBJ2-2, with D unclear. The ends were cut back, 7 bases at V and 0 bases at J, with 9 bases in the middle. CDR1 is SNHLY, CDR2 FYNNEI, per germline. This CDR3 is built from 14 residues. The DNA for the CDR3 is TGTGCCAGCATCGCGGCAGCGAACACCGGGGAGCTGTTTTTT. Encoded protein: CASIAAANTGELFF.

The CDR3 nucleotides read TGTGCCAGCAGCGCGCAGGGGCGGAGCTCCTACAATGAGCAGTTCTTC. As protein: CASSAQGRSSYNEQFF. V and J are TRBV9 and TRBJ2-1; D perhaps matches TRBD1 (6 bases). V lost 3 bases and J 0 bases, leaving 13 bases between the germline ends. The germline gives CDR1 SGDLS, CDR2 YYNGEE. This CDR3 comprises 16 residues.

V and J are TRBV7-9 and TRBJ2-1; D is perhaps TRBD1 or TRBD2 (5 bases each). Trimming removed 0 bases from V and 8 bases from J, with 14 bases in between. The CDR3 contains 15 residues. The germline V gene has CDR1 SEHNR and CDR2 FQNEAQ (reference sequence). CDR3 loop: CASSLAGRQIDEQFF. The CDR3 nucleotides read TGTGCCAGCAGCTTAGCGGGACGTCAAATCGATGAGCAGTTCTTC. Full variable domain (rest looked up from reference TRBV7-9 and TRBJ2-1): DTGVSQNPRHKITKRGQNVTFRCDPISEHNRLYWYRQTLGQGPEFLTYFQNEAQLEKSRLLSDRFSAERPKGSFSTLEIQRTEQGDSAMYLCASSLAGRQIDEQFFGPGTRLTVL.

The rearrangement uses TRBV13 and TRBJ2-5, with D possibly matching TRBD2 (5 bases). Germline values: CDR1 PRHDT, CDR2 FYEKMQ (reference sequence). This CDR3 has 14 amino acids. The V and J ends lost 3 bases and 4 bases respectively, with 12 bases between them. CDR3 region: CASSFRLAGETQYF. The DNA of the CDR3 is TGTGCCAGCAGCTTTCGGCTAGCTGGAGAGACCCAGTACTTC.

In DNA, the CDR3 is TGTGCCAGCAGCGTAGAGGGTAACTCTGGAAACACCATATATTTT. Residues: CASSVEGNSGNTIYF. The V call is TRBV9, the J call TRBJ1-3; D call uncertain. Trimming took off 0 bases at V and 0 bases at J, with 7 bases between the two ends. The CDR3 runs 15 residues. Germline V CDR1 and CDR2: SGDLS, YYNGEE.

This chain links TRBV5-1 with TRBJ2-7; 7 positions match TRBD1. Germline V lookup: CDR1 SGHRS, CDR2 YFSETQ. V was pared by 5 bases and J by 3 bases, with 5 bases of the junction left unmatched. The CDR3 is 13 amino acids. CDR3 amino acids: CASREGGGYEQYF. DNA of the CDR3: TGCGCCAGCAGGGAAGGGGGCGGCTACGAGCAGTACTTC.

The chain recombines TRBV27 with TRBJ2-7; no clear D. The CDR3 length is 11 residues. Between the trimmed V and J ends, which lost 8 bases and 11 bases, there was a span of 16 bases. Per the germline V gene, CDR1 is MNHEY and CDR2 is SMNVEV (reference sequence). The CDR3 DNA reads as TGTGCCAGCCTCCTTGGGGATAAAAAGTACTTC. Translation gives CASLLGDKKYF.

V usage is TRBV7-9 and J usage is TRBJ2-7, with 7 bases identical to TRBD2. Per the germline V gene, CDR1 is SEHNR and CDR2 is FQNEAQ (reference sequence). Unmatched junction bases numbered 6, after V lost 0 bases and J lost 1 base. This CDR3 comprises 16 residues. CDR3: CASSLAGTTNSYEQYF. The DNA of the CDR3 is TGTGCCAGCAGCTTAGCCGGGACTACCAATTCCTACGAGCAGTACTTC. Filled out from reference TRBV7-9 and TRBJ2-7, the complete variable domain reads DTGVSQNPRHKITKRGQNVTFRCDPISEHNRLYWYRQTLGQGPEFLTYFQNEAQLEKSRLLSDRFSAERPKGSFSTLEIQRTEQGDSAMYLCASSLAGTTNSYEQYFGPGTRLTVT.

J is TRBJ2-1 and V is TRBV19; D is ambiguous. The germline V and J ends were trimmed by 7 bases and 0 bases, with 10 bases remaining between them. CDR3 length equals 14 residues. The germline gives CDR1 LNHDA, CDR2 SQIVND (reference sequence). The CDR3 is CASNPATSYNEQFF. The CDR3 bases are TGTGCCAGTAACCCGGCCACCTCCTACAATGAGCAGTTCTTC.

The chain has TRBV7-6 and TRBJ2-2; the match to TRBD1 covers 7 bases. CDR3 size: 16 residues. The J segment lost 2 bases and the V segment lost 4 bases, leaving 7 bases of the junction unmatched. Germline loops: CDR1 SGHVS, CDR2 FNYEAQ. The CDR3 loop reads CASSSTGTDNTGELFF. CDR3 coding DNA: TGTGCCAGCAGCTCTACCGGGACAGATAACACCGGGGAGCTGTTTTTT. Complete variable domain (other parts from reference TRBV7-6 and TRBJ2-2): GAGVSQSPRYKVTKRGQDVALRCDPISGHVSLYWYRQALGQGPEFLTYFNYEAQQDKSGLPNDRFSAERPEGSISTLTIQRTEQRDSAMYRCASSSTGTDNTGELFFGEGSRLTVL.

The chain is built from TRBV27 and TRBJ2-2; D remains ambiguous. The V gene's germline CDR1 is MNHEY and CDR2 SMNVEV (reference sequence). The CDR3 is 14 residues long. Trimming took off 5 bases at V and 6 bases at J, with 13 bases between the two ends. CDR3 region: CASSTESPPGELFF. CDR3 nucleotide sequence: TGTGCCAGCAGTACCGAGTCCCCGCCCGGGGAGCTGTTTTTT.

The genes are TRBV19 and TRBJ2-2; D uncertain. V was trimmed by 10 bases and J by 2 bases, leaving 14 bases between them. Germline lookup yields CDR1 LNHDA and CDR2 SQIVND (reference sequence). The CDR3 has 14 residues. CDR3 nucleotide sequence: TGTGCCACAGAGGCCCTGCGTAACACCGGGGAGCTGTTTTTT. This translates into CATEALRNTGELFF.

The chain employs TRBV27 and TRBJ2-1; unclear D gene. Germline values: CDR1 MNHEY, CDR2 SMNVEV (reference sequence). The CDR3 is made up of 15 amino acids. V was shortened by 4 bases and J by 2 bases, with 12 bases between the two germline ends. CDR3 coding DNA: TGTGCCAGCAGTTCCGAGAGCTCCCCCTACAATGAGCAGTTCTTC. Its protein is CASSSESSPYNEQFF.

About this clone itself: This sample includes further DNA sequences coding for the same CDR3. The gene calls are TRBV27 and TRBJ1-1; TRBD1 is a possible D gene (6 bases). Trimming cost V 5 bases and J 4 bases, with 14 bases left between them. This CDR3 is 14 amino acids long. CDR1 and CDR2 (germline): MNHEY, SMNVEV (reference sequence). CDR3 DNA sequence: TGTGCCAGCAGTCCCACAGGGTTGGGCACTGAAGCTTTCTTT. Amino acid sequence: CASSPTGLGTEAFF.